This T cell receptor (beta chain) was sequenced for a study of shared clonotypes between healthy human individuals (TCRdb year 2020). About the investigation overall: A couple of women and a few men aged 18 to 49 years were included in the cohort. The study deeply sequenced blood TCR repertoires of five healthy adults to estimate repertoire size and the extent of clonotype sharing between individuals. Libraries were prepared and TCR repertoires were sequenced by different laboratories using diverse techniques, in order to increase sequencing depth and limit assay-specific biases. Between about 0.8 and 9 billion PBMCs per donor were obtained by leukapheresis. For each donor, CD4 naive and CD4 memory were each given three plates, CD8 naive was given two plates, and CD8 memory was given one plate.

This clone was seen once. Its cognate antigen has yet to be identified. It has no much larger one-base neighbor in the sample; base qualities were not kept. Donors were healthy HIV-negative adults with no recently reported acute infections or vaccinations. Only Caucasian adults living in Nashville, Tennessee, USA were represented among the donors. CD4+ T cells were enriched by magnetic negative selection, after which naive cells were positively selected on CD45RA and the negative fraction was taken as the memory subset. After blood collection by leukapheresis, PBMCs were isolated using Ficoll-Histopaque density gradient centrifugation and then cryopreserved in the vapor phase of liquid nitrogen. Purity and quantity of every magnetically sorted T cell population were checked by analytical flow cytometry. Each sorted fraction had its genomic DNA isolated and then quantified by UV absorbance on a Nanodrop 2000c.

Deletion took 5 bases off V and 0 bases off J, with a span of 16 bases between the germline ends. The CDR3 holds 17 amino acids from the cysteine to the phenylalanine. The DNA shown is the 51-base CDR3, in frame from base 1. CDR1 and CDR2 were assigned from the germline V gene as MDHEN and SYDVKM. Using the deep immunoSEQ assay, multiplex PCR amplified TCR CDR3 regions from genomic DNA. Genomic DNA extracted from each cell subset was distributed evenly over all wells of several immunoSEQ 96-well plates, and each plate served as one replicate. Each replicate PCR for sorted subsets received about 0.2 ug genomic DNA, equal to about 30,000 T cell genomes. Purified libraries were quantified with a Qubit 3.0 fluorometer, sized on a Bioanalyzer 2100, and re-quantified with the KAPA Library Quantification kit. Each immunoSEQ 96-well plate was sequenced on its own single-read 150-cycle Illumina NextSeq 550 flow cell. As for the original processing: The immunoSEQ output contained only junctional sequences without quality scores, so filtering could not match that applied to full-length reads. Sequences were annotated with PyIR, a Python wrapper for IgBLAST v1.9, and V/J genes and CDR3 were assigned using IMGT germline references. Reads with weak V/J assignments (E-value above 1e-6), missing CDR3, stop codons, out-of-frame junctions, or ambiguous translated residues were removed. V3J clonotypes were defined by identical inferred V gene, J gene, and CDR3 amino acid sequence. Percentage overlap between repertoires was computed as shared unique clonotypes divided by the size of the smaller repertoire. Repertoire richness was assessed with RTK rarefaction, the Chao1 estimator, and Recon v2.1 estimates of unobserved clonotypes. Generation probabilities for all TCRbeta clonotypes obtained by the gDNA method from a handful of donors were computed using OLGA. TCRdb took over this immuneACCESS table, retaining in-frame rearrangements with V and J assigned. Such tables are incomplete; in checked studies, under half of the missing clones stem from an unresolved V gene, and the remainder is unexplained. The V and J calls and clone size were taken over from that table, and D and trimming were inferred from the DNA. For this sample there are about 2.4 million clones; just over 90% appear just once. Together, the top ten hold 0.11% to 0.15% of the sample.

Overall study outcomes, separate from this receptor: Sampling was restricted to blood, and TCR repertoires in tissues likely differ from the TCR repertoires found in blood. Approximately 5% of naive CD4, 3% to 3.5% of naive CD8, about 2.4% of memory CD4, and 0.4% of memory CD8 clonotypes were shared across a few donors. Compared with non-shared clonotypes, the clonotypes found in all four sorted-subset donors had higher generation probabilities. Rarefaction of sorted-subset datasets indicated incomplete sequencing despite the large sequencing depth. Based on pairwise subsampling, the degree of clonotype sharing among donors was expected to be affected by sequencing depth. Naive subsets generally had larger estimated clonotype richness than memory subsets. The small number of donors limited the genetic and exposure-history diversity represented.

The clonotype originates from a man between 18 and 29 years old in good health. What was sequenced was naive CD4+ T cells sorted from blood. What the cell subset or site label conveys for this sample: CD45RA+ positively selected. The V gene is TRBV28 and the J gene is TRBJ1-4, with an unclear D gene assignment. The DNA sequence follows: TGTGCCAGCAGTCGGCCGGACTCGTTTGCAACTAATGAAAAACTGTTTTTT. It is translated as CASSRPDSFATNEKLFF.